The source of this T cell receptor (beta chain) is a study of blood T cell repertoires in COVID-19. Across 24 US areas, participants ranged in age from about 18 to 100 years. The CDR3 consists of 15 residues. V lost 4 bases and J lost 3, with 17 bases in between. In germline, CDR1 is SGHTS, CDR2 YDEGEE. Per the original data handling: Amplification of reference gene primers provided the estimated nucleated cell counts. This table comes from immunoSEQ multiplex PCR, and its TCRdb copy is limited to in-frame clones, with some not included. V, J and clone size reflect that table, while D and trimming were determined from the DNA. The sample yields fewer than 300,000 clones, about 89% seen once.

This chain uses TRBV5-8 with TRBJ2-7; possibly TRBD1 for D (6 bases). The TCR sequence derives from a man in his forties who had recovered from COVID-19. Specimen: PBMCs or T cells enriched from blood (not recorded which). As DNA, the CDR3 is TGTGCCAGCAGCCAGATTGGACAGTCCCTCTACGAGCAGTACTTC. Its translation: CASSQIGQSLYEQYF.